Detailed here is one TCR beta chain. The table came from immunoSEQ multiplex PCR; TCRdb's copy has only in-frame clones and leaves some out. This sample carries 150,000 to 200,000 clones, roughly nine tenths of them seen once, and the ten largest clones take over 15%. Losses at the gene ends were 8 bases for V and 6 bases for J; bases not matched to a gene: 4. The CDR3 is 14 amino acids. CDR1 WNHNN and CDR2 SYGVQD come from the germline V gene (reference sequence). The data stem from a study of blood T cell repertoires in COVID-19. Turning to the study itself: Material from acute and convalescent COVID-19 was sourced from the United States, Italy and Spain. Nucleic acid was either cDNA or gDNA, and it came from T cells, B-cell-depleted T cells, or PBMCs.

The sample comprised peripheral blood. This chain links TRBV10-1 with TRBJ1-6; TRBD1 matches 10 bases. The sequence was collected from a man aged 60-69 years with active or convalescent COVID-19. The chain's CDR3 is CASGRDRGNSPLHF. The CDR3 nucleotides read TGCGCCAGCGGCCGGGACAGGGGTAATTCACCCCTCCACTTT.